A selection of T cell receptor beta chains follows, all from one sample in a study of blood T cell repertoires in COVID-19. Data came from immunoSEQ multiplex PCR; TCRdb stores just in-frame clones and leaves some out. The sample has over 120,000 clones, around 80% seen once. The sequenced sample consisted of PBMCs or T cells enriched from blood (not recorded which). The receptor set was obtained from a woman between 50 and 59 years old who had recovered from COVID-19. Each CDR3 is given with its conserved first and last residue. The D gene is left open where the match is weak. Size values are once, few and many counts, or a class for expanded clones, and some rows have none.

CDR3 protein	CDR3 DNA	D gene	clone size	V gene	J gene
CSVDRTDYGYTF	TGCAGCGTTGACAGGACAGACTATGGCTACACCTTC	.	.	TRBV29-1	TRBJ1-2
CASSQDGQKLFF	TGCGCCAGCAGCCAAGATGGGCAAAAACTGTTTTTT	.	.	TRBV4-1	TRBJ1-4
CASSSNLNTEAFF	TGTGCCAGCAGCTCTAACTTGAACACTGAAGCTTTCTTT	.	.	TRBV7-3	TRBJ1-1
CASSQLFNEKLFF	TGCGCCAGCAGCCAACTTTTTAATGAAAAACTGTTTTTT	.	.	TRBV4-1	TRBJ1-4
CASSADSAAEKLFF	TGTGCCAGCAGCGCAGACAGCGCCGCGGAAAAACTGTTTTTT	.	.	TRBV9	TRBJ1-4
CASRTVTQSQYGYTF	TGTGCCAGCAGGACGGTCACACAGTCGCAATATGGCTACACCTTC	.	.	TRBV14	TRBJ1-2
CASRQDRANEKLFF	TGTGCCAGCAGGCAGGACAGGGCGAATGAAAAACTGTTTTTT	TRBD1	.	TRBV6-5	TRBJ1-4
CASSSHPGWETQYF	TGTGCCAGCAGCTCCCACCCAGGGTGGGAGACCCAGTACTTC	.	.	TRBV7-2	TRBJ2-5
CASSLEGSWVEETQYF	TGTGCCAGCAGCTTGGAGGGGTCGTGGGTGGAAGAGACCCAGTACTTC	.	.	TRBV5-5	TRBJ2-5
CASSKIKSRDRDYEQYF	TGTGCCAGCAGCAAAATAAAGAGTAGGGACAGGGATTACGAGCAGTACTTC	.	.	TRBV21-1	TRBJ2-7
CASSTHRDDTEAFF	TGTGCCAGCAGCACCCACAGAGATGACACTGAAGCTTTCTTT	.	.	TRBV7-9	TRBJ1-1
CASSLLTASTDTQYF	TGTGCCAGCAGCCTCTTGACAGCGAGCACAGATACGCAGTATTTT	.	.	TRBV11-2	TRBJ2-3
CASSWDSRNTIYF	TGTGCCAGCAGCTGGGACAGTAGAAACACCATATATTTT	TRBD1	.	TRBV11-2	TRBJ1-3
CASSGQANTEAFF	TGTGCCAGCTCAGGGCAGGCGAACACTGAAGCTTTCTTT	.	.	TRBV18	TRBJ1-1
CASSPRRENTEAFF	TGTGCCAGCTCACCCCGGCGGGAGAACACTGAAGCTTTCTTT	.	once	TRBV18	TRBJ1-1
CAWGSGGREPAHF	TGTGCCTGGGGCTCGGGGGGTAGGGAGCCGGCCCACTTT	.	.	TRBV30	TRBJ1-6
CATARENSPLHF	TGTGCCACAGCTCGGGAGAATTCACCCCTCCACTTT	.	few	TRBV15	TRBJ1-6
CASRGGAQPQHF	TGCGCCAGCAGAGGGGGGGCCCAGCCCCAGCATTTT	.	once	TRBV10-2	TRBJ1-5
CASSHLTGVGELFF	TGTGCCAGCAGCCACCTCACAGGGGTCGGTGAGCTGTTTTTT	TRBD1	.	TRBV3-1/TRBV3-2	TRBJ2-2
CSVDLGTDTQYF	TGCAGCGTTGATTTAGGCACAGATACGCAGTATTTT	.	.	TRBV29-1	TRBJ2-3
CASSLPGQQAFF	TGTGCCAGCAGCTTACCTGGACAGCAAGCTTTCTTT	.	.	TRBV11-2	TRBJ1-1
CASSLDREGNTIYF	TGTGCCAGCAGCCTGGACAGGGAAGGAAACACCATATATTTT	TRBD1	.	TRBV7-8	TRBJ1-3
CAWRRTGADYGYTF	TGTGCCTGGAGACGGACAGGGGCCGACTATGGCTACACCTTC	TRBD1	once	TRBV30	TRBJ1-2
CASSTGTGRIQPQHF	TGTGCCAGCAGCACCGGGACAGGGAGGATTCAGCCCCAGCATTTT	TRBD1	.	TRBV5-6	TRBJ1-5
CASSVTSRETQYF	TGTGCCAGCAGCGTGACTAGCCGGGAGACCCAGTACTTC	TRBD2	.	TRBV5-5	TRBJ2-5
CASSDSGGGADTQYF	TGTGCCAGCAGTGACAGCGGGGGGGGCGCAGATACGCAGTATTTT	TRBD2	.	TRBV6-1	TRBJ2-3
CAISEDRGDSPLHF	TGTGCCATCAGTGAGGACAGGGGTGATTCACCCCTCCACTTT	TRBD1	.	TRBV10-3	TRBJ1-6
CASSLGTGEDYGYTF	TGCGCCAGCAGCTTGGGAACAGGGGAAGACTATGGCTACACCTTC	TRBD1	.	TRBV5-1	TRBJ1-2
CASSYSTSRNEQFF	TGTGCCAGCAGTTACTCGACTAGTAGGAATGAGCAGTTCTTC	.	.	TRBV6-2/TRBV6-3	TRBJ2-1
CASSQKGQGGIFAF	TGCGCCAGCAGCCAGAAGGGACAGGGGGGAATATTCGCCTTC	TRBD1	.	TRBV4-1	TRBJ1-2
CVSKGGEGAFF	TGTGTAAGCAAGGGCGGGGAGGGAGCTTTCTTT	.	.	TRBV28	TRBJ1-1
CASLGRTGVFYEQYF	TGTGCCAGCCTCGGGAGGACAGGGGTTTTCTACGAGCAGTACTTC	TRBD1	.	TRBV7-8	TRBJ2-7
CASSSDRGPNGYTF	TGTGCCAGCAGTTCGGACAGGGGGCCCAATGGCTACACCTTC	TRBD1	.	TRBV5-4	TRBJ1-2
CSVTPGGPLEQYF	TGCAGCGTGACCCCCGGGGGGCCGTTGGAGCAGTACTTC	.	.	TRBV29-1	TRBJ2-7
CASSFPSNTEAFF	TGCGCCAGCAGCTTTCCCTCGAACACTGAAGCTTTCTTT	.	.	TRBV5-1	TRBJ1-1
CSVVGHNEKLFF	TGCAGCGTCGTGGGCCATAATGAAAAACTGTTTTTT	.	once	TRBV29-1	TRBJ1-4
CASSPQGATRPSTDTQYF	TGTGCCAGCAGCCCACAGGGGGCTACCCGTCCTAGCACAGATACGCAGTATTTT	TRBD1	.	TRBV7-9	TRBJ2-3
CASSPDPAHGTEAFF	TGCGCCAGCAGCCCCGATCCAGCGCACGGCACTGAAGCTTTCTTT	.	.	TRBV5-1	TRBJ1-1